The 30 T cell receptor beta chains reported below all come from one sample, sequenced in a study of breast tumors, draining lymph nodes, adjacent tissues. Using its own MiXCR run on the multiplex PCR reads, TCRdb lists one record per CDR3 protein. This sample yields 50,000 to 75,000 distinct CDR3 sequences, of which around 60% are seen a single time; roughly a fifth belongs to the top ten. The sample was breast tumor tissue. All receptors come from a female donor with breast cancer. Some clones in this sample may be carry-over from other donors' samples.

This clonotype was seen ten or more times. The chain carries TRBV11-1 and TRBJ2-1, with D perhaps TRBD1 (5 bases). Looked up from germline, CDR1 is SGHAT and CDR2 is FQDESV (reference sequence). Trimming removed 6 bases at V and 8 bases at J, with 20 bases between. The CDR3 contains 15 residues. This CDR3 reads CASSPTQTARDEQFF. In DNA, the CDR3 is TGTGCCAGCAGTCCTACCCAGACAGCCAGGGATGAGCAGTTCTTC.

This clonotype was picked up many times. V gene TRBV2 combines with J gene TRBJ1-5; D is unresolved. The CDR3 covers 15 residues. With 1 base removed from V and 0 bases from J, the gap between germline ends came to 7 bases. Germline CDR1 reads SNHLY; CDR2 reads FYNNEI. Here the CDR3 DNA reads TGTGCCAGCAGTGAAGACGCTCATAGCAATCAGCCCCAGCATTTT. Its protein is CASSEDAHSNQPQHF.

This clonotype appeared many times. A much larger clone is a single base away; this may be a read error. This chain connects TRBV20-1 to TRBJ2-7; no clear D gene. CDR1 is DFQATT and CDR2 is SNEGSKA in the germline V gene (reference sequence). The CDR3 sequence is 14 residues long. The CDR3 loop is CSAPATPSSSEQYF. The CDR3 region has the DNA TGCAGTGCCCCAGCAACTCCCTCCTCCTCCGAGCAGTACTTC.

This clonotype was recorded once. This sequence joins TRBV5-5 and TRBJ1-2; 9 nucleotides line up with TRBD1. CDR3 length: 16 residues. V shed 0 bases, J shed 5 bases, and the junction held 8 bases outside the gene matches. The germline gives CDR1 SGHKS, CDR2 YYEKEE (reference sequence). The CDR3 sequence is CASSLEFLGQGYGYTF. CDR3 sequence (DNA): TGTGCCAGCAGCTTGGAATTTTTGGGACAGGGTTATGGCTACACCTTC.

The rearrangement links TRBV7-9 to TRBJ2-3; D is undetermined. Germline V CDR1 and CDR2: SEHNR, FQNEAQ (reference sequence). The CDR3 runs 16 residues. Deletions cut 3 bases from V and 2 bases from J, with 15 bases between. CDR3 in DNA: TGTGCCAGCAGCTTCCCTACTCAGAAGACCACAGATACGCAGTATTTT. This translates into CASSFPTQKTTDTQYF.

This clonotype has at least ten counts. The chain combines TRBV7-8 with TRBJ1-3, with D unresolved. Germline CDR1 SGHVS, CDR2 FQNEAQ. The V gene lost 1 base and the J gene lost 3 bases, with 1 base spanning the gap. This CDR3 is 12 amino acids long. CDR3 protein: CASSLGGNTIYF. CDR3 nucleotide sequence: TGTGCCAGCAGCTTAGGTGGAAACACCATATATTTT.

The gene calls are TRBV20-1 and TRBJ1-4, with D possibly matching TRBD1 (5 bases). Per germline, CDR1 DFQATT and CDR2 SNEGSKA (reference sequence). The CDR3 is made up of 13 amino acids. The V end lost 3 bases, the J end lost 5 bases, and 10 bases lay between the germline ends. The CDR3 DNA follows: TGCAGTGCTAGTAGCAGGGAGAATGAAAAACTGTTTTTT. Amino acid sequence: CSASSRENEKLFF.

V usage is TRBV20-1 and J usage is TRBJ1-2; 7 bases match TRBD1. J gave up 6 bases and V 0 bases, and 16 bases lay outside the gene matches. The CDR3 is 17 residues long. The germline V gene has CDR1 DFQATT and CDR2 SNEGSKA (reference sequence). The CDR3 nucleotides are TGCAGTGCTAGAGATTTATCACAGATCCTACAGGGGCATGGCTACACCTTC. Translation: CSARDLSQILQGHGYTF.

The V and J genes are TRBV6-5 and TRBJ1-2; 9 bases map to TRBD1. The CDR3 runs 12 residues. CDR1 is MNHEY and CDR2 is SVGAGI in the germline V gene. V lost 10 bases, J lost 4 bases, and 4 bases stayed unmatched. The CDR3 protein is CATGTGLYGYTF. The CDR3 DNA reads TGTGCCACAGGGACAGGGCTCTATGGCTACACCTTC.

V usage is TRBV19 and J usage is TRBJ2-1; 12 nucleotides match TRBD2. CDR3 length equals 16 residues. J gave up 2 bases and V 3 bases, and 2 bases lay outside the gene matches. The germline gives CDR1 LNHDA, CDR2 SQIVND (reference sequence). CDR3 sequence: CASSIRLAGAYNEQFF. DNA for the CDR3: TGTGCCAGTAGTATTAGACTAGCGGGAGCCTACAATGAGCAGTTCTTC.

This clonotype has a count of ten or more. CDR3 nucleotides: TGCGCCAGCAGCTTGGAAGGCAGGTACGGGGAGACCCAGTACTTC. Protein sequence: CASSLEGRYGETQYF. The chain combines TRBV5-1 with TRBJ2-5; D gene ambiguous. The V gene's germline CDR1 is SGHRS and CDR2 YFSETQ. This CDR3 region has 15 residues. V lost 0 bases and J 5 bases, leaving 14 bases between the germline ends.

In its sample, this clonotype was seen many times. This sequence joins TRBV7-9 and TRBJ1-5, with D perhaps matching TRBD1 (5 bases). There are 11 residues in the CDR3. CDR1 SEHNR and CDR2 FQNEAQ come from the germline V gene (reference sequence). Trimming took 4 bases from V and 11 from J, leaving 9 bases between them. CDR3 coding DNA: TGTGCCAGCAGCTCCGGGGGGGCCCAGCATTTT. Translated, it gives CASSSGGAQHF. The entire variable domain, with the rest obtained from reference TRBV7-9 and TRBJ1-5, is as follows: DTGVSQNPRHKITKRGQNVTFRCDPISEHNRLYWYRQTLGQGPEFLTYFQNEAQLEKSRLLSDRFSAERPKGSFSTLEIQRTEQGDSAMYLCASSSGGAQHFGDGTRLSIL.

This clonotype was picked up many times. The rearrangement links TRBV18 to TRBJ2-5, with D perhaps given as TRBD1 or TRBD2 (5 bases each). Germline CDR1 reads KGHSH; CDR2 reads LQKENI. The V end lost 2 bases, the J end lost 3 bases, and 13 bases lay between the germline ends. This CDR3 has 15 residues. Here the CDR3 reads CASSPGTGLKETQYF. The CDR3 region has the DNA TGTGCCAGCTCACCAGGGACCGGGCTAAAAGAGACCCAGTACTTC.

Ten or more counts support this clonotype. The CDR3 DNA reads as TGCAGTACCGCCGGGACTAGCGGGAAAATCAATGAGCAGTTCTTC. Residues: CSTAGTSGKINEQFF. The J gene is TRBJ2-1, the V gene TRBV20-1, with TRBD2 identical over 13 bases. The V gene's germline CDR1 is DFQATT and CDR2 SNEGSKA (reference sequence). Trimming at V came to 8 bases and at J to 6 bases, leaving 10 bases not matched to a gene. The CDR3 runs 15 residues.

The genes are TRBV6-2 or TRBV6-3 and TRBJ2-3, with 15 nucleotides matching TRBD2. The CDR3 has 21 residues. CDR1 and CDR2 (germline): MNHEY, SVGEGT. The V segment lost 5 bases and the J segment 2 bases; nucleotides outside the gene matches: 17. CDR3 region: CASSRPGTSGRRLAHTDTQYF. The CDR3 DNA reads as TGTGCCAGCAGTCGCCCCGGGACTAGCGGGAGGCGGTTGGCACACACAGATACGCAGTATTTT.

A word on this clonotype: It is unclear where the CDR3 begins or ends on the DNA, so no DNA is shown, and the CDR3 is as TCRdb lists it. This chain uses TRBV7-6 with TRBJ2-7; the D call in the table, TRBD2, was not verified against the DNA. CDR1 and CDR2 from the germline V gene are SGHVS and FNYEAQ. The CDR3 is 20 residues long, ends included. The CDR3 reads CASSFYICSARNAGGDEQYF.

The chain recombines TRBV7-9 with TRBJ2-7; a weak D match, TRBD2 (5 bases). This CDR3 has 11 amino acids. With 8 bases removed from V and 6 bases from J, the gap between germline ends came to 11 bases. Germline V gene data show CDR1 as SEHNR and CDR2 as FQNEAQ (reference sequence). The CDR3 DNA sequence: TGTGCCAGCGACGGAGGAGTCGAGCAGTACTTC. Amino acids: CASDGGVEQYF.

The chain carries TRBV19 and TRBJ2-2; 7 bases are shared with TRBD1. The CDR3 length is 15 residues. Germline-derived CDR1 and CDR2 are LNHDA and SQIVND (reference sequence). V trimming: 5 bases; J trimming: 4 bases; junction bases outside the gene matches: 7. CDR3 sequence (DNA): TGTGCCAGTAGTCAGAGGGCAGGGGGCACCGGGGAGCTGTTTTTT. It encodes CASSQRAGGTGELFF.

The rearrangement joins TRBV7-2 to TRBJ1-6, with 12 bases aligning to TRBD1. This CDR3 is built from 13 residues. V gave up 5 bases and J gave up 12 bases; unmatched junction bases: 2. CDR1 is SGHTA, CDR2 FQGNSA, per germline. In DNA form, the CDR3 reads TGTGCCAGCAGCGGGGACAGGGGGCGACCCCTCCACTTT. It translates to CASSGDRGRPLHF.

The CDR3 coding sequence is TGTGCCAGCAGTGCGGATAGGGGCGCCTTCTCTGGAAACACCATATATTTT. Translated: CASSADRGAFSGNTIYF. The V and J genes are TRBV6-4 and TRBJ1-3; tentative D call: TRBD1 (5 bases). CDR1 and CDR2 from the germline V gene are MRHNA and SNTAGT. Trimming pared 4 bases from V and 0 bases from J, leaving 16 bases between. This CDR3 comprises 17 residues.

There are a few counts of this clonotype. The chain is built from TRBV6-6 and TRBJ1-5; no firm D call. CDR1 MNHNY and CDR2 SVGAGI come from the germline V gene (reference sequence). V lost 6 bases, J lost 4 bases, and 7 bases lay in between. The CDR3 is made up of 12 amino acids. CDR3 amino acids: CASRGENQPQHF. DNA for the CDR3: TGTGCCAGCAGAGGAGAGAATCAGCCCCAGCATTTT.

This clonotype was counted at least ten times. A clone one base away is much larger, so this may be a read error. The rearrangement links TRBV20-1 to TRBJ1-2; tentative D call: TRBD1 (6 bases). Germline-derived CDR1 and CDR2 are DFQATT and SNEGSKA (reference sequence). Trimming took 0 bases from V and 4 from J, leaving 15 bases between them. The CDR3 covers 15 residues. The CDR3 region is CSARDRGQSTYGYTF. CDR3 nucleotides: TGCAGTGCTAGAGATCGTGGACAGTCTACCTATGGCTACACCTTC.

V gene TRBV4-1 combines with J gene TRBJ1-4; no clear D gene. V lost 7 bases to trimming and J lost 4 bases, with 10 bases between them. The CDR3 has 13 residues. The germline V gene has CDR1 MGHRA and CDR2 YSYEKL. Here the CDR3 DNA reads TGCGCCAGCACCGGCGGATTTAATGAAAAACTGTTTTTT. It codes for CASTGGFNEKLFF.

In its sample, this clonotype was seen many times. The chain recombines TRBV20-1 with TRBJ2-5; no firm D call. V was cut by 7 bases and J by 0 bases, with 6 bases left in between. CDR3 length: 11 amino acids. Germline CDR1 is DFQATT and CDR2 is SNEGSKA (reference sequence). In nucleotides, the CDR3 is TGCAGTGGGCAGCACCAAGAGACCCAGTACTTC. Amino acid sequence: CSGQHQETQYF.

This clonotype appeared many times. This rearrangement joins TRBV6-1 to TRBJ1-1; D unresolved. V lost 0 bases, J lost 10 bases, and 12 bases lay in between. The CDR3 has 13 amino acids. Germline CDR1 MNHNS, CDR2 SASEGT. The CDR3 here is CASSEALPGRAFF. The CDR3 coding sequence is TGTGCCAGCAGTGAAGCGCTTCCTGGAAGAGCTTTCTTT.

This clonotype is labeled as large (0.1 to 1%). V and J are TRBV2 and TRBJ2-7, with TRBD1 matching 9 bases. The CDR3 has 14 amino acids. CDR1 and CDR2 from the germline V gene are SNHLY and FYNNEI. V lost 6 bases and J lost 4; bases outside the gene matches: 7. CDR3 sequence reads: CASRSTGGGYEQYF. Here the CDR3 DNA reads TGTGCCAGCAGATCGACAGGGGGAGGATACGAGCAGTACTTC. Full variable domain (outside the CDR3, taken from reference TRBV2 and TRBJ2-7): EPEVTQTPSHQVTQMGQEVILRCVPISNHLYFYWYRQILGQKVEFLVSFYNNEISEKSEIFDDQFSVERPDGSNFTLKIRSTKLEDSAMYFCASRSTGGGYEQYFGPGTRLTVT.

Concerning this clonotype: This could be a read error, since a much larger clone is one nucleotide away. The chain combines TRBV6-5 with TRBJ1-6; 7 bases match TRBD1. This CDR3 is 11 amino acids long. The germline gives CDR1 MNHEY, CDR2 SVGAGI. Here the CDR3 reads CWGQHASPLHF. The CDR3 nucleotides are TGTTGGGGACAGCACGCTTCACCCCTCCACTTT.

This clonotype was observed at least ten times. The CDR3 reads CASSSVTSGNYEQYF. The CDR3 bases are TGTGCCAGCAGCTCCGTGACTAGCGGGAACTACGAGCAGTACTTC. The genes are TRBV5-8 and TRBJ2-7; 11 nucleotides match TRBD2. Germline V gives CDR1 SGHTS, CDR2 YDEGEE. J was trimmed by 3 bases and V by 3 bases; bases with no gene match: 5. This CDR3 is 15 amino acids long.

The J gene is TRBJ2-3, the V gene TRBV29-1, with D possibly TRBD1 on 6 matching bases. CDR3 length equals 13 residues. Trimming pared 5 bases from V and 1 base from J, leaving 10 bases between. Germline V gives CDR1 SQVTM, CDR2 ANQGSEA. The CDR3 reads CSVQGIGTDTQYF. DNA for the CDR3: TGCAGCGTTCAGGGGATCGGCACAGATACGCAGTATTTT.

This chain uses TRBV20-1 with TRBJ1-6; no definite D call. Per germline, CDR1 DFQATT and CDR2 SNEGSKA (reference sequence). The V end lost 5 bases, the J end lost 9 bases, and 14 bases lay between the germline ends. This CDR3 region has 13 residues. The CDR3 loop is CSAAPGSGSPLHF. CDR3 nucleotide sequence: TGCAGTGCTGCCCCGGGCAGCGGTTCACCCCTCCACTTT.